The T cell receptor beta chain described here comes from a study of molecular identifiers for immune sequencing clone quantification. General observations from the study: Highly expanded clone sizes could be underestimated by identical TCR molecules sharing a barcode.

TCRdb passed the PCR reads through MiXCR, listing each CDR3 protein once. The table has under 650,000 distinct CDR3 sequences, about 20% seen once; the top ten hold roughly 0.9%. This clonotype was recorded a few times. Its cognate antigen is unknown. Between the trimmed V and J ends, which lost 2 bases and 5 bases, there was a span of 10 bases. The CDR3 contains 13 residues. Per the germline V gene, CDR1 is SGHNT and CDR2 is YENEEA. This chain connects TRBV11-3 to TRBJ2-7; D uncertain. The sequenced sample was naive CD8+ T cells from blood, with Jurkat cell RNA spiked in. Documented subset: FACS-sorted CD8+CD4-CCR7+CD45RA+ naive T cells. The TCR comes from a human donor in good health. Some libraries in this study had Jurkat cell RNA spiked in. CDR3: CASSLRPGDEQYF. The CDR3 region has the DNA TGTGCCAGCAGCTTAAGACCCGGCGACGAGCAGTACTTC.